One and the same sample provided the 7 T cell receptor beta chains below, sequenced in a study of blood T cell repertoires in COVID-19. Assay used: immunoSEQ multiplex PCR; TCRdb lists only in-frame clones, some missing. Of some 120,000 clones listed, around 80% are singletons. Sequenced input: peripheral blood. These receptors were obtained from a man at least 80 years old with active or convalescent COVID-19.

The CDR3 sequence: CASSQGGYNEQFF. In DNA form, the CDR3 reads TGTGCCAGCAGCCAGGGGGGATACAATGAGCAGTTCTTC. This chain joins TRBV11-3 and TRBJ2-1; tentative D call: TRBD1 (7 bases). The CDR3 has 13 residues. With 5 bases removed from V and 4 bases from J, the gap between germline ends came to 9 bases. CDR1 and CDR2 (germline): SGHNT, YENEEA.

V gene TRBV7-2 combines with J gene TRBJ1-1; possibly TRBD1 for D (6 bases). Germline CDR1 and CDR2: SGHTA and FQGNSA. V was cut by 4 bases and J by 0 bases, with 9 bases left in between. The CDR3 contains 14 residues. Here the CDR3 DNA reads TGTGCCAGCAGCTATACAGGGATGAACACTGAAGCTTTCTTT. Translating it yields CASSYTGMNTEAFF.

The chain carries TRBV7-3 and TRBJ2-3, with TRBD2 matching over 9 bases. V was clipped by 0 bases and J by 3 bases; unmatched bases: 7. The germline gives CDR1 SGHTA, CDR2 FQGTGA. There are 17 residues in the CDR3. CDR3 amino acids: CASSLTGGGAGTDTQYF. CDR3 in DNA: TGTGCCAGCAGCTTAACAGGCGGGGGGGCCGGTACAGATACGCAGTATTTT. The full variable domain, rest sourced from reference TRBV7-3 and TRBJ2-3, is GAGVSQTPSNKVTEKGKYVELRCDPISGHTALYWYRQSLGQGPEFLIYFQGTGAADDSGLPNDRFFAVRPEGSVSTLKIQRTERGDSAVYLCASSLTGGGAGTDTQYFGPGTRLTVL.

Concerning this clone itself: Other DNA sequences from this sample encode an identical CDR3 as well. The V gene is TRBV19, the J gene TRBJ1-6; D may be TRBD1 (6 bases). CDR3 length equals 13 residues. V was cut by 5 bases and J by 7 bases, with 9 bases left in between. Germline V gene data show CDR1 as LNHDA and CDR2 as SQIVND (reference sequence). Written as DNA, the CDR3 is TGTGCCAGTAGTGGGCAGGGGAATTCACCCCTCCACTTT. Protein: CASSGQGNSPLHF.

The chain carries TRBV5-1 and TRBJ2-1; D is perhaps TRBD2 (7 bases). Germline V CDR1 and CDR2: SGHRS, YFSETQ. CDR3 length: 14 residues. With 3 bases removed from V and 7 bases from J, the gap between germline ends came to 14 bases. Here the CDR3 reads CASSSQGGGNEQFF. CDR3 nucleotide sequence: TGCGCCAGCAGCTCGCAGGGAGGGGGGAATGAGCAGTTCTTC.

V gene TRBV5-4 combines with J gene TRBJ1-2; tentatively, D is TRBD1 (6 bases). Germline V gives CDR1 SGHNT, CDR2 YYREEE (reference sequence). The V end was cut by 2 bases, the J end by 0 bases, with 8 bases between. The CDR3 is 14 residues long. The CDR3 DNA reads TGTGCCAGCAGCTTACAGGGATCTAACTATGGCTACACCTTC. This gives the protein CASSLQGSNYGYTF.

V and J are TRBV28 and TRBJ1-5; D is unresolved. CDR3 length: 16 amino acids. CDR1 MDHEN and CDR2 SYDVKM come from the germline V gene. Deletions cut 4 bases from V and 3 bases from J, with 16 bases between. In nucleotides, the CDR3 is TGTGCCAGCAGTTCCGGAGCGGGAATCCTCAATCAGCCCCAGCATTTT. This encodes CASSSGAGILNQPQHF.